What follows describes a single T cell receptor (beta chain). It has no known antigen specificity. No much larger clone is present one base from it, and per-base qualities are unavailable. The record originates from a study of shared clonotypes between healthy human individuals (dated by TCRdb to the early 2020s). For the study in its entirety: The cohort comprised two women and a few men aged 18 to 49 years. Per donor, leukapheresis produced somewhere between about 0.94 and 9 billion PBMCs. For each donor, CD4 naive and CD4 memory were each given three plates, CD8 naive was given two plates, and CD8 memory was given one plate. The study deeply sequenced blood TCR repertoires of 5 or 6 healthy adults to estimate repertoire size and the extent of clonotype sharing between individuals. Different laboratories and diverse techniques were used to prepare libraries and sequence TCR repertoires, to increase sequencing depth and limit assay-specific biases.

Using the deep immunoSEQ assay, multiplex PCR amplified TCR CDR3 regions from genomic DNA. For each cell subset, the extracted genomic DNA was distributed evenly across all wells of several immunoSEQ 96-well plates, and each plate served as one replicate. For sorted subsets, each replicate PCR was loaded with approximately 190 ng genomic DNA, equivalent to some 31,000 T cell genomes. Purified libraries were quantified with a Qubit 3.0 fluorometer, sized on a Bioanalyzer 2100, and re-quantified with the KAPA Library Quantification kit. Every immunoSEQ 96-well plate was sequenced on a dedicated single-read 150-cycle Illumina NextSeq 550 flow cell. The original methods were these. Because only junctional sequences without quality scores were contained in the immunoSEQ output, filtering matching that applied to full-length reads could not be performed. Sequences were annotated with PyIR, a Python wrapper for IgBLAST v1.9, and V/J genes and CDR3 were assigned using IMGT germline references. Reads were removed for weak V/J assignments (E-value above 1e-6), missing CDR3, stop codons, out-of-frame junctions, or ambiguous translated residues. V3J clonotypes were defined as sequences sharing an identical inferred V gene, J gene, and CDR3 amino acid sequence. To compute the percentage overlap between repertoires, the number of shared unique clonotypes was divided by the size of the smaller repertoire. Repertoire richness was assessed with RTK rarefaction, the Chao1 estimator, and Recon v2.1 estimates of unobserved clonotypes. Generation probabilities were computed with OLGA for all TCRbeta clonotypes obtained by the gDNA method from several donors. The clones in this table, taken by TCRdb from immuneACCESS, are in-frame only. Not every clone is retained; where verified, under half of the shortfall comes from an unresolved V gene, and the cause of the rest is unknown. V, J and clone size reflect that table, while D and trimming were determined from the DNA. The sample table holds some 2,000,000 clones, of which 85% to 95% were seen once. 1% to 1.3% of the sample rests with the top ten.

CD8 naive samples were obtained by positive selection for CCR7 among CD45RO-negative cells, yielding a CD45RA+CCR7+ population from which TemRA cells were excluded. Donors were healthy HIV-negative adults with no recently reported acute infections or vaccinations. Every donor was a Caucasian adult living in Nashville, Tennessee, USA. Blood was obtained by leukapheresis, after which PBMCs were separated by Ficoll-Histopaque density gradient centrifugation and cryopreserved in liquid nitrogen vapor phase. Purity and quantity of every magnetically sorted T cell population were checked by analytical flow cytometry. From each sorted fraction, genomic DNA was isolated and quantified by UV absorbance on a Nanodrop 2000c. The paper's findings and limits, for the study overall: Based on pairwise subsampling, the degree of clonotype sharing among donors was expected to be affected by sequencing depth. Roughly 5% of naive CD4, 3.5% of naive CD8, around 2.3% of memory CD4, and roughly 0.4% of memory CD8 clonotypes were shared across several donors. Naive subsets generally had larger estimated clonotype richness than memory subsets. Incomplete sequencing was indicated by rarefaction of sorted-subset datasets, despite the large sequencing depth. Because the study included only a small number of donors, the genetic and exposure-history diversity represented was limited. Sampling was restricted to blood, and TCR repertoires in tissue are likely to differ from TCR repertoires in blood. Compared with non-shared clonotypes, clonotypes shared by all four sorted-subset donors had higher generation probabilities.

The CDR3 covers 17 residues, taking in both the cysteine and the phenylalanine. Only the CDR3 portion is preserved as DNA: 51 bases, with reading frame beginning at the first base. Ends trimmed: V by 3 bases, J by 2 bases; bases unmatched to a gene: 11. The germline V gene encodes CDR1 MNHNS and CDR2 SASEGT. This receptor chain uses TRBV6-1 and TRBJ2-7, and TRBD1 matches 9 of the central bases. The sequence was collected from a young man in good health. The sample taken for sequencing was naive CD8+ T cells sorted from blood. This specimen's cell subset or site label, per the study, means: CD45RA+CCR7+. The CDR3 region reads CASSDPGQGRGPYEQYF. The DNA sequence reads TGTGCCAGCAGTGATCCGGGACAGGGCAGGGGACCCTACGAGCAGTACTTC.